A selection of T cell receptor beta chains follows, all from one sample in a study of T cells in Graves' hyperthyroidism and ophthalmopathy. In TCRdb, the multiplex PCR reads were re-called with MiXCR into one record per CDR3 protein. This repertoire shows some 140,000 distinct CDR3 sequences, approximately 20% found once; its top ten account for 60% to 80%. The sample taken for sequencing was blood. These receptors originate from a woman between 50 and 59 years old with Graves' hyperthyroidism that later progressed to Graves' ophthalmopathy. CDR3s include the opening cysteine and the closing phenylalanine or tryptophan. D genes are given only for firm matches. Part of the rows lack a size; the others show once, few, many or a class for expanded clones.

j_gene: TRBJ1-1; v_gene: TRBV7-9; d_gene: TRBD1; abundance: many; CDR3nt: TGTGCCAGCAGCTTACCCGACAGGGTAAACACTGAAGCTTTCTTT; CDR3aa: CASSLPDRVNTEAFF
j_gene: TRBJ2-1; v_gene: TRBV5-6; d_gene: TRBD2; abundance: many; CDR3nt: TGTGCCAGCAGCCGGCGGAGCGGGAGGGGTAATGAGCAGTTCTTC; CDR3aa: CASSRRSGRGNEQFF
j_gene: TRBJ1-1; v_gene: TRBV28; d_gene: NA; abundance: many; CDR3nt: TGTGCCAGCAGTTTATCCCACACTGAAGCTTTCTTT; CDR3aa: CASSLSHTEAFF
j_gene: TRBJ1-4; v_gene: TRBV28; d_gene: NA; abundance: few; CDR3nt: TGTGCCAGCAGTTCCCACGGGACAGAAAAACTGTTTTTT; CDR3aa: CASSSHGTEKLFF
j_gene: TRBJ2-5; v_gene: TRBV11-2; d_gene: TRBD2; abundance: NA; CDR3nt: TGTGCCAGCAGCTTAGGGAGCCTAGCGGGAGGAGAGACCCAGTACTTC; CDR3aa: CASSLGSLAGGETQYF
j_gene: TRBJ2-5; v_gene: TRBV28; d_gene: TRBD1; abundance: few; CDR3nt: TGTGCCAGCAGTGGGTGGAGGACAGGGCCGCGAGAGACCCAGTACTTC; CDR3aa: CASSGWRTGPRETQYF
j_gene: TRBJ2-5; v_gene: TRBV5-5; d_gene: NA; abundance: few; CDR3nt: TGTGCCAGCAGCTTGGATCCCCGCGGACAAGAGACCCAGTACTTC; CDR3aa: CASSLDPRGQETQYF
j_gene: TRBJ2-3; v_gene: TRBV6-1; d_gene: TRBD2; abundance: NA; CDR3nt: TGTGCCAGCAGCCCCGGGAGTGCGGGAGGGCCTATAGATACGCAGTATTTT; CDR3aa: CASSPGSAGGPIDTQYF
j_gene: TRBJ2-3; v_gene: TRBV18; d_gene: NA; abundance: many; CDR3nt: TGTGCCAGCTCACCTAGCCTAGACACAGATACGCAGTATTTT; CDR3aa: CASSPSLDTDTQYF
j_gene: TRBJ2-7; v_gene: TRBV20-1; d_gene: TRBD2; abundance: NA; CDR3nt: TGCAGTGCTAGACGCGGGAGGACCCCCGAGCAGTACTTC; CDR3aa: CSARRGRTPEQYF
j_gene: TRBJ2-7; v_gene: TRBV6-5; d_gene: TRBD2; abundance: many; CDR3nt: TGTGCCAGCAGACTAGACGGCGGGGGGGGATCTTACGAGCAGTACTTC; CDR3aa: CASRLDGGGGSYEQYF
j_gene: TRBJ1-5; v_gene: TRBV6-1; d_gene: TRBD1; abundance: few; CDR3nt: TGTGCCAGCAGAGGGAGTCGGGGGGACAGGGAAAATCAGCCCCAGCATTTT; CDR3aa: CASRGSRGDRENQPQHF
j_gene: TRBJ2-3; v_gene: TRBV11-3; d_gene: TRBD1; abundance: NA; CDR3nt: TGTGCCAGCAGTTCTCGACAGGGTATATCAGATACGCAGTATTTT; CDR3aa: CASSSRQGISDTQYF
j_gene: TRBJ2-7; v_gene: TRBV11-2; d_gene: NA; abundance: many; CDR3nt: TGTGCCAGCAGCTTAGTTGGACTCGCATCCTACGAGCAGTACTTC; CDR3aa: CASSLVGLASYEQYF
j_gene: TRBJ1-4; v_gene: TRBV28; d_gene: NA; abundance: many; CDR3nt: TGTGCCAGCAGTCGGACGGCGAGGGATAAACTGTTTTTT; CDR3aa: CASSRTARDKLFF
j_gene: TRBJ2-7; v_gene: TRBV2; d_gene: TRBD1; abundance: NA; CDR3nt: TGTGCCAGCAGTGGGGGACAGGGGGGCTCCTACGAGCAGTACTTC; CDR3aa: CASSGGQGGSYEQYF
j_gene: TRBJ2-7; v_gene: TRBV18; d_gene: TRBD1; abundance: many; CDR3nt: TGTGCCAGCTCACCACTAGCAGGGGGCGCCGACGAGCAGTACTTC; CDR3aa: CASSPLAGGADEQYF
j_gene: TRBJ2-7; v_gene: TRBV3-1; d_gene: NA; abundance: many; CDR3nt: TGTGCCAGCAGCCCCGCTGGCTACGAGCAGTACTTC; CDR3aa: CASSPAGYEQYF
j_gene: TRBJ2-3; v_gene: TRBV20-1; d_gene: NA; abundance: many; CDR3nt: TGCAGTGCTGGCACCCTTGCAGATACGCAGTATTTT; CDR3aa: CSAGTLADTQYF
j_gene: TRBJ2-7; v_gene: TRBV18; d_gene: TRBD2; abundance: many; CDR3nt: TGTGCCAGCTCAGGACTAGCGGCCTACGAGCAGTACTTC; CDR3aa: CASSGLAAYEQYF
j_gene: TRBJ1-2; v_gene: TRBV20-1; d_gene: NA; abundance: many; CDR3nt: TGCAGTGTCCTCAGCAGAGATGGCTACACCTTC; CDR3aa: CSVLSRDGYTF
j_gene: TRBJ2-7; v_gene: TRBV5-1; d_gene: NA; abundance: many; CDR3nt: TGCGCCAGCAGCTTGACAGGGACGTCCTACGAGCAGTACTTC; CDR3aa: CASSLTGTSYEQYF
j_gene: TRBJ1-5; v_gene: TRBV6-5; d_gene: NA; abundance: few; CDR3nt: TGTGCCAGCAGTTACTCTGCCAGTAACCAGCCCCAGCATTTT; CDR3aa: CASSYSASNQPQHF
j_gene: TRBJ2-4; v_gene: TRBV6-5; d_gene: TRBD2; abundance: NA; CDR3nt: TGTGCCAGCAGTTACTCCGCCGGACTAGCGGGAGGGAGAGCCAAAAACATTCAGTACTTC; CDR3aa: CASSYSAGLAGGRAKNIQYF
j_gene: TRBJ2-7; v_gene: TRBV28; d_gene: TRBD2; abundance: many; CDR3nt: TGTGCCAGCAGTTTCCCCGGGACTAGCAGATACGAGCAGTACTTC; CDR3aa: CASSFPGTSRYEQYF
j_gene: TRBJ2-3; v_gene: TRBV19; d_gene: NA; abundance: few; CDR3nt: TGTGCCAGTAGTATAGACTTCATTAGCACAGATACGCAGTATTTT; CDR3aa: CASSIDFISTDTQYF
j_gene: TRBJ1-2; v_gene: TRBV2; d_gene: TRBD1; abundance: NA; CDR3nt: TGTGCCAGCATTGTAGGACAGGGGGGTGGCTACACCTTC; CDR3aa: CASIVGQGGGYTF